The clone carrying this T cell receptor (beta chain) was seen repeatedly, ten times or more. Primers used in a second PCR of about 7 to 11 cycles were a sample-barcoded 5' primer and a J-beta primer mix. Tagging of each cDNA molecule was performed by a template-switch adaptor with 12 random nucleotides. Each CDR3 protein is one row after TCRdb ran MiXCR on the 5' RACE reads. Altogether some 1.1 million distinct CDR3 sequences are present, 35% to 45% being singletons, with the ten largest covering around 13%. The data derive from a study of blood T cells in healthy people across ages. Germline V gives CDR1 KGHSH, CDR2 LQKENI. CDR3 length: 12 residues. V dropped 2 bases and J dropped 7 bases, with 6 bases sitting between them.

The sequencing input was blood. The TCR sequence derives from a man between 18 and 35 years old in good health. The chain is built from TRBV18 and TRBJ2-1; D is ambiguous. The CDR3 DNA is TGTGCCAGCTCACCAGGGCTTAATGAGCAGTTCTTC. Translated, it gives CASSPGLNEQFF.